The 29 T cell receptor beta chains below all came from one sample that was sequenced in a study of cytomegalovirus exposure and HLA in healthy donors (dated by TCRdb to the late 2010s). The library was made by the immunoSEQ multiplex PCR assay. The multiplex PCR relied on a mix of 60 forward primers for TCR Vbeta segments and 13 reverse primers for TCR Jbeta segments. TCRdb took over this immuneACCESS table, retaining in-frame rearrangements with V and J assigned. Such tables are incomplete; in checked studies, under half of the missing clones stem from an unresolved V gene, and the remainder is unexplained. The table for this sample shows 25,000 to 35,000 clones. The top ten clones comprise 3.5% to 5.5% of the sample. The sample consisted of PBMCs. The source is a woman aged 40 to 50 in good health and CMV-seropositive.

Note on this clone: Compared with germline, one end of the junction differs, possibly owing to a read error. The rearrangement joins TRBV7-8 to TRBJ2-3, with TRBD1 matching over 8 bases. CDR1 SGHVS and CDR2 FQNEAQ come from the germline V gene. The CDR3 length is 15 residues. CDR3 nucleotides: TGTGCCAGCGAGACACCCCCAGGGGGCACGGATACGCAGTATTTT. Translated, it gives CASETPPGGTDTQYF.

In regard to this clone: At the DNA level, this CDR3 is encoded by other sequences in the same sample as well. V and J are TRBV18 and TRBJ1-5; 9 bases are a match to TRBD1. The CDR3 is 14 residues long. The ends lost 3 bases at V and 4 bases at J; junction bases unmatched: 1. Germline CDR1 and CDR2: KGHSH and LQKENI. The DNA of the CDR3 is TGTGCCAGCTCACCGGGACAGGGAAATCAGCCCCAGCATTTT. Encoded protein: CASSPGQGNQPQHF.

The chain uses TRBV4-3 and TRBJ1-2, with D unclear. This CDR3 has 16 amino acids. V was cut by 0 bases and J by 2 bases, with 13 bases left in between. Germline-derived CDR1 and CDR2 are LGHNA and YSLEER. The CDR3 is CASSQDRGGANYGYTF. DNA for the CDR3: TGCGCCAGCAGCCAAGATCGGGGAGGTGCCAACTATGGCTACACCTTC.

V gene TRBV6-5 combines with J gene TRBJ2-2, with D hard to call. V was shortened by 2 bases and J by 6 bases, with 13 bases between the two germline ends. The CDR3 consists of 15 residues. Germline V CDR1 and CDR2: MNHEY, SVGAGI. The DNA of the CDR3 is TGTGCCAGCAGTTACCTCTTAGCCCAGTCCGGGGAGCTGTTTTTT. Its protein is CASSYLLAQSGELFF.

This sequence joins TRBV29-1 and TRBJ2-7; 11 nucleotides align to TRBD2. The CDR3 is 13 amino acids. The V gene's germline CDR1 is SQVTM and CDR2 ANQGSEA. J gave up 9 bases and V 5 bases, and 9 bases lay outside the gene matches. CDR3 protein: CSVLAGGPGGQYF. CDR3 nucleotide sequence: TGCAGCGTTTTAGCGGGAGGGCCGGGGGGGCAGTACTTC.

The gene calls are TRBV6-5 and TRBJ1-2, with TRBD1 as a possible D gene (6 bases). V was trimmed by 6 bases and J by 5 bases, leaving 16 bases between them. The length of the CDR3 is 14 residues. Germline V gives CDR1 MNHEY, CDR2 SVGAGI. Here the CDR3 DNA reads TGTGCCAGCAGGAAAGTAGCAGGGGTTTATGGCTACACCTTC. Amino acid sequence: CASRKVAGVYGYTF.

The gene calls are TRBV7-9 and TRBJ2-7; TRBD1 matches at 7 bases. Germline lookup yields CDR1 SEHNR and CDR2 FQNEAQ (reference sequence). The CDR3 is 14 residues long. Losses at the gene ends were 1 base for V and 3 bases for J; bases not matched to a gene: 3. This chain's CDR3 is CASSLGAGGYEQYF. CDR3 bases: TGTGCCAGCAGCTTAGGAGCAGGGGGCTACGAGCAGTACTTC.

CDR3 residues: CASSEGSRSYNEQFF. CDR3 sequence (DNA): TGTGCCAGCAGTGAAGGAAGCCGCTCCTACAATGAGCAGTTCTTC. The V gene is TRBV6-1, the J gene TRBJ2-1; no clear D. CDR1 MNHNS and CDR2 SASEGT come from the germline V gene. The CDR3 length is 15 residues. V shed 1 base and J shed 0 bases, with 7 bases lying between them.

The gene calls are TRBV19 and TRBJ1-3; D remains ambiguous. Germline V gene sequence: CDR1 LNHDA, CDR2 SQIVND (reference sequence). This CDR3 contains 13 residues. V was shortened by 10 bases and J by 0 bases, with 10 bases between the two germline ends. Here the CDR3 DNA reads TGTGCCACGACTGATAACTCTGGAAACACCATATATTTT. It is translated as CATTDNSGNTIYF.

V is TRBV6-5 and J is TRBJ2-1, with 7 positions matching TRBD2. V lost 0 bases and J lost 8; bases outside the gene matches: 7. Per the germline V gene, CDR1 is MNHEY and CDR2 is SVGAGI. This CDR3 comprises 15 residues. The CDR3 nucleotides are TGTGCCAGCAGTTACTCAGACAGAAGCGGGGATGAGCAGTTCTTC. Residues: CASSYSDRSGDEQFF.

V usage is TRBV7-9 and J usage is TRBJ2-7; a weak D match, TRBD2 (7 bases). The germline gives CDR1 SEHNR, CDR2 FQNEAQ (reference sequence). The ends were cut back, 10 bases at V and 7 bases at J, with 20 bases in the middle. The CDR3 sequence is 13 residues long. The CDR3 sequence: CAIGGALQGEQYF. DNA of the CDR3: TGTGCCATTGGGGGGGCTTTGCAGGGGGAGCAGTACTTC.

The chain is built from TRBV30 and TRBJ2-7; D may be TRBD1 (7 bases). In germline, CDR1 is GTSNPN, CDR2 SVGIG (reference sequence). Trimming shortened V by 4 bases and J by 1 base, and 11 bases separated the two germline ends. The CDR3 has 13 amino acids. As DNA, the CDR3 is TGTGCCTGGACAGGGGGGCTGTCCTACGAGCAGTACTTC. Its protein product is CAWTGGLSYEQYF.

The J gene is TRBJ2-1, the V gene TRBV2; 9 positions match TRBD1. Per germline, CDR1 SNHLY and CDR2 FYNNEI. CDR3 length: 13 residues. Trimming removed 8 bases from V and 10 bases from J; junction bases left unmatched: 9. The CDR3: CASGTGGLPEQFF. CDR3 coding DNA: TGTGCCAGCGGTACAGGGGGCTTACCCGAGCAGTTCTTC.

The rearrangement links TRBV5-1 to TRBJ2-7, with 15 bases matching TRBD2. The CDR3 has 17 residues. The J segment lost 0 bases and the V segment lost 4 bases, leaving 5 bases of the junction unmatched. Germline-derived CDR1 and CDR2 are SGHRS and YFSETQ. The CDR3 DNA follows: TGCGCCAGCAGCCCAGGACTAGCGGGAGGGCTCTCCTACGAGCAGTACTTC. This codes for CASSPGLAGGLSYEQYF.

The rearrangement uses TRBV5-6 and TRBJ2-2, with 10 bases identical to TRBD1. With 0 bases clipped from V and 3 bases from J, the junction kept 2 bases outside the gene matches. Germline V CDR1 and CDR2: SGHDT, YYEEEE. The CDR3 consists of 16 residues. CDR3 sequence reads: CASSLAGTGDTGELFF. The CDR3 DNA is TGTGCCAGCAGCTTGGCCGGGACAGGGGACACCGGGGAGCTGTTTTTT.

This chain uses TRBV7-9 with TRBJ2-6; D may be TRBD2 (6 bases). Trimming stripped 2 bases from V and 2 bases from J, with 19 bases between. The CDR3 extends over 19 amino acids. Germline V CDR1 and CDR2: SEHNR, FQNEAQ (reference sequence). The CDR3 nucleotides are TGTGCCAGCAGCTTAAGGTTAACCGGGGGAGGTACTGGGGCCAACGTCCTGACTTTC. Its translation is CASSLRLTGGGTGANVLTF.

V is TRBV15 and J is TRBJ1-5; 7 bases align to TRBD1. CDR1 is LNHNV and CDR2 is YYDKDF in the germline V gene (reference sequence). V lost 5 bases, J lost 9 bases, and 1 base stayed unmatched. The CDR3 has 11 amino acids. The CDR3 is CATSAGGPQHF. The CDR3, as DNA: TGTGCCACCAGCGCAGGGGGGCCCCAGCATTTT.

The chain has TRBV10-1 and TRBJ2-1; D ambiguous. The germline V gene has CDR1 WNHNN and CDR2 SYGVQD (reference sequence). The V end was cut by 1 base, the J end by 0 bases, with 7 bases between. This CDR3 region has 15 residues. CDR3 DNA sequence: TGCGCCAGCAGTGAGTACGGGTCCTCCTACAATGAGCAGTTCTTC. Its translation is CASSEYGSSYNEQFF.

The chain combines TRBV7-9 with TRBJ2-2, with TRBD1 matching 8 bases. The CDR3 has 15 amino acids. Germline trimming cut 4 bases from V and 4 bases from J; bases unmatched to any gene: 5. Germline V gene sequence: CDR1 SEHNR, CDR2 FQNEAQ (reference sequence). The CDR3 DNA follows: TGTGCCAGCAGCTCACAGGGGGAGAGCACCGGGGAGCTGTTTTTT. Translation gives CASSSQGESTGELFF.

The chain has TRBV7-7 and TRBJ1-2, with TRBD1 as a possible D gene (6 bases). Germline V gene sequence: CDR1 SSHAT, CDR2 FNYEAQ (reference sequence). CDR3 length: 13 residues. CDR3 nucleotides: TGTGCTAGGAAACAGGGACCGAACTATGGCTACACCTTC. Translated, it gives CARKQGPNYGYTF. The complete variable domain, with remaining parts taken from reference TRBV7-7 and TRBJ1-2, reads GAGVSQSPRYKVTKRGQDVTLRCDPISSHATLYWYQQALGQGPEFLTYFNYEAQPDKSGLPSDRFSAERPEGSISTLTIQRTEQRDSAMYRCARKQGPNYGYTFGSGTRLTVV.

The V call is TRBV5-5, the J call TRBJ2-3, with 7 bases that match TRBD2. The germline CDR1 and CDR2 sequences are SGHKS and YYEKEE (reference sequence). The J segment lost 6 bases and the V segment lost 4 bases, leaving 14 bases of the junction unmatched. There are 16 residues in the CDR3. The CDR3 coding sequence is TGTGCCAGCAGCCACAACGGGGGGTCCCGGGCGGATACGCAGTATTTT. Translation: CASSHNGGSRADTQYF.

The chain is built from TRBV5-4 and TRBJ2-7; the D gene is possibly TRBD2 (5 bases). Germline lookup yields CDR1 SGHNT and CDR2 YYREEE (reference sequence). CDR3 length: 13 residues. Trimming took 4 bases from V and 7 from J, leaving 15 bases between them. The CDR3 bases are TGTGCCAGCAGCACGGACGGACTCAATGAGCAGTACTTC. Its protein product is CASSTDGLNEQYF.

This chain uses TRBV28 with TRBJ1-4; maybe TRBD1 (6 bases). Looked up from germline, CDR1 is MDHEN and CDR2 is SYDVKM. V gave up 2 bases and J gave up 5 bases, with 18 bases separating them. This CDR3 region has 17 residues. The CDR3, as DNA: TGTGCCAGCAGTTTAAGGTTCGGACGCGGGGGCAATGAAAAACTGTTTTTT. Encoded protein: CASSLRFGRGGNEKLFF.

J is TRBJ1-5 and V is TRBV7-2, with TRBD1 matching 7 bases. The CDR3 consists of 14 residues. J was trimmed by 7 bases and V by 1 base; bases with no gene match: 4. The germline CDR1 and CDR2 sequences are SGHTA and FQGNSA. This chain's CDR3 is CASSLEGAVQPQHF. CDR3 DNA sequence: TGTGCCAGCAGCTTAGAGGGGGCCGTGCAGCCCCAGCATTTT.

In DNA form, the CDR3 reads TGTGCCAGCAGCTTGTTGCAGGGGAACACCGGGGAGCTGTTTTTT. Protein product: CASSLLQGNTGELFF. The chain joins TRBV5-6 to TRBJ2-2; D is perhaps TRBD1 (5 bases). Germline lookup yields CDR1 SGHDT and CDR2 YYEEEE. V was shortened by 1 base and J by 1 base, with 8 bases between the two germline ends. This CDR3 region has 15 residues.

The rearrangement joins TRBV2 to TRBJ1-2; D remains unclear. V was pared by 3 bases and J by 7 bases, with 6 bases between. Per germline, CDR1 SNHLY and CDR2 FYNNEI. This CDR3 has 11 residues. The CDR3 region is CASSDFLGYTF. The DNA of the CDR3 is TGTGCCAGCAGTGATTTTCTTGGCTACACCTTC.

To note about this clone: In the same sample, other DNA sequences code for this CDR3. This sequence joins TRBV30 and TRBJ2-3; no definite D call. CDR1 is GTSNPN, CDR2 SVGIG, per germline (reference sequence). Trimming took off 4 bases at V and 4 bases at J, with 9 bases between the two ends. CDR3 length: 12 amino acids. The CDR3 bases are TGTGCCTGGATACCGGTGGCAGATACGCAGTATTTT. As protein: CAWIPVADTQYF.

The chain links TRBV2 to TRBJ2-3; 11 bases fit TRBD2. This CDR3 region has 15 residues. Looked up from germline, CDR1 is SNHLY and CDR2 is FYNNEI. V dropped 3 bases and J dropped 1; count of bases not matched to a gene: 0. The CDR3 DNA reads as TGTGCCAGCAGTGAGGGACTAGCGGGCACAGATACGCAGTATTTT. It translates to CASSEGLAGTDTQYF.

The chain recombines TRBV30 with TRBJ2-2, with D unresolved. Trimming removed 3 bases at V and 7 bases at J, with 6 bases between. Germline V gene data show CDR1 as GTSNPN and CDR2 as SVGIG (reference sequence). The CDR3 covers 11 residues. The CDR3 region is CAWSSFGELFF. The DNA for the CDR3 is TGTGCCTGGAGCTCCTTCGGGGAGCTGTTTTTT.